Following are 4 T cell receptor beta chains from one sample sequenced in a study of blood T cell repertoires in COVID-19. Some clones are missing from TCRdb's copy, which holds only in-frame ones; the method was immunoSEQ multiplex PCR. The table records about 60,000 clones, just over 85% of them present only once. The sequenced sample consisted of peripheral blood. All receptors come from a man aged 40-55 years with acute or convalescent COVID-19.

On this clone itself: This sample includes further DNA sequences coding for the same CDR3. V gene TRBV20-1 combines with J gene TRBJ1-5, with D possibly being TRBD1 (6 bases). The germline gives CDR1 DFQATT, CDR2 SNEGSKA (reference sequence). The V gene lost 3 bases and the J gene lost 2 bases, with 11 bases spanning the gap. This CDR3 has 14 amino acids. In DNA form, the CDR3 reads TGCAGTGCTAGTAGCAGGGGAGGCAATCAGCCCCAGCATTTT. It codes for CSASSRGGNQPQHF.

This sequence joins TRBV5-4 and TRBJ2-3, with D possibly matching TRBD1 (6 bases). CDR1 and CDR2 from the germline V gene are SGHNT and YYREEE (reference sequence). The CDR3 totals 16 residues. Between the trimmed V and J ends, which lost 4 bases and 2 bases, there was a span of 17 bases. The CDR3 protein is CASSPFNGQYTDTQYF. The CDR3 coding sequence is TGTGCCAGCAGCCCTTTTAACGGACAGTACACAGATACGCAGTATTTT.

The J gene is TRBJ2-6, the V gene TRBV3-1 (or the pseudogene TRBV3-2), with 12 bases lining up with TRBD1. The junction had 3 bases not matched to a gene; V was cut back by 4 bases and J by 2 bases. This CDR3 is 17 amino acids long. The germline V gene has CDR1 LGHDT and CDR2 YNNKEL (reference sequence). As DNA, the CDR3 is TGTGCCAGCAGCCCGGGACAGGGGGCGCCTGGGGCCAACGTCCTGACTTTC. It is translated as CASSPGQGAPGANVLTF.

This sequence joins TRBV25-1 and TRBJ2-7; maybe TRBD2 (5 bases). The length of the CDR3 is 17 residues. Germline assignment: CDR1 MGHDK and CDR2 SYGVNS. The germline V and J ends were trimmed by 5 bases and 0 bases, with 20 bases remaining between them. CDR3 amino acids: CASSKWTPGISSYEQYF. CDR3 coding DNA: TGTGCCAGCAGTAAATGGACTCCGGGCATCAGCTCCTACGAGCAGTACTTC.